Each of the 29 T cell receptor beta chains below was sequenced from the same sample in a study of blood T cells in healthy people across ages. A second PCR, run for roughly 7 to 11 cycles, used a sample-barcoded 5' primer plus a J-beta primer mix. MiXCR, run by TCRdb on the 5' RACE reads, gives a single entry per CDR3 protein. The repertoire consists of more than 800,000 distinct CDR3 sequences, with around 26% occurring once and the leading ten covering 15% to 20%. The material sequenced was blood. These TCRs come from a woman older than 75 in good health.

This clonotype was detected many times. This chain uses TRBV6-5 with TRBJ1-2; tentatively, D is TRBD1 (6 bases). With 6 bases removed from V and 2 bases from J, the gap between germline ends came to 10 bases. Germline V gene lookup returns CDR1 MNHEY and CDR2 SVGAGI. The CDR3 sequence is 13 residues long. The CDR3 loop reads CASRSTGNYGYTF. CDR3 DNA: TGTGCCAGCAGATCTACAGGGAACTATGGCTACACCTTC.

This clonotype appeared a few times. The J gene is TRBJ2-1, the V gene TRBV6-2 or TRBV6-3; TRBD2 matches at 12 bases. With 6 bases clipped from V and 7 bases from J, the junction kept 4 bases outside the gene matches. CDR1 and CDR2 from the germline V gene are MNHEY and SVGEGT. The CDR3 consists of 14 residues. CDR3 bases: TGTGCCAGCAGCCCTAGCGGGGGGGCGAATGAGCAGTTCTTC. This encodes CASSPSGGANEQFF.

This clonotype was recorded at least ten times. Mismatch with germline at one junction end may stem from a read error. The chain links TRBV5-1 to TRBJ1-2; 8 nucleotides match TRBD1. The CDR3 runs 14 residues. Germline CDR1 and CDR2: SGHRS and YFSETQ. CDR3 protein: CASSQTGANYGYTF. In DNA form, the CDR3 reads TGTGCCAGCAGCCAGACAGGGGCTAACTATGGCTACACCTTC.

This clonotype has a count of ten or more. The chain uses TRBV6-2 or TRBV6-3 and TRBJ2-1; tentatively, D is TRBD1 (6 bases). V lost 2 bases and J 3 bases, leaving 11 bases between the germline ends. This CDR3 is 15 amino acids long. The germline gives CDR1 MNHEY, CDR2 SVGEGT. The CDR3 DNA follows: TGTGCCAGCAGTTACGGCCAGGGGAACTACAATGAGCAGTTCTTC. Encoded protein: CASSYGQGNYNEQFF.

J is TRBJ1-3 and V is TRBV12-3 or TRBV12-4; tentatively, D is TRBD1 (6 bases). The CDR3 length is 14 residues. Between the trimmed V and J ends, which lost 6 bases and 2 bases, there was a span of 11 bases. CDR3 sequence reads: CASSRGAAGNTIYF. The CDR3 region has the DNA TGTGCCAGCAGCCGGGGGGCCGCTGGAAACACCATATATTTT.

This clonotype was found once. The junction departs from germline at one end; a sequencing error may be responsible. The rearrangement links TRBV7-2 to TRBJ1-4; the D is unclear. The CDR3 totals 13 residues. Germline V gives CDR1 SGHTA, CDR2 FQGNSA. The CDR3 spells CASSPNFNEKRFF. In nucleotides, the CDR3 is TGTGCCAGCAGCCCCAACTTCAATGAAAAACGGTTTTTT.

Only one count was recorded for this clonotype. At one of its ends the junction is not consistent with the germline gene, which may arise from a read error. The chain combines TRBV28 with TRBJ1-4; TRBD1 might be the D (5 bases). CDR1 and CDR2 from the germline V gene are MDHEN and SYDVKM. CDR3 length: 13 amino acids. The CDR3 DNA sequence: TGTACCAGCAGTTTCAGGGCTGAGGGAAAACTGTTTTTT. Translation: CTSSFRAEGKLFF.

This clonotype was picked up a small number of times. The V and J genes are TRBV3-1 and TRBJ2-3, with D perhaps matching TRBD2 (5 bases). The V gene lost 7 bases and the J gene lost 6 bases, with 11 bases spanning the gap. CDR3 length: 12 amino acids. CDR1 is LGHDT, CDR2 YNNKEL, per germline (reference sequence). The CDR3 is CASNHRRDTQYF. The CDR3 DNA is TGTGCCAGCAACCACCGGAGGGATACGCAGTATTTT.

This clonotype was counted a few times. A much larger clonotype is one base distant, so this may be a read error. The V call is TRBV5-3, the J call TRBJ2-7; a possible D gene is TRBD1 (6 bases). TRBV5-3 is reported as an ORF; its role is uncertain. The CDR3 extends over 13 amino acids. The V and J ends lost 10 bases and 2 bases respectively, with 16 bases between them. The CDR3 DNA reads TGTGCCCTCTCACAGAGGGGGACCTACGAGCAGTACTTC. Protein sequence: CALSQRGTYEQYF.

In this sample, this clonotype turned up many times. This chain uses TRBV2 with TRBJ2-6; unclear D gene. Trimming shortened V by 11 bases and J by 1 base, and 21 bases separated the two germline ends. CDR1 is SNHLY and CDR2 is FYNNEI in the germline V gene. The CDR3 has 17 residues. The chain's CDR3 is CAWDPESFQSGANVLTF. The CDR3, as DNA: TGTGCCTGGGATCCTGAGAGCTTCCAGTCTGGGGCCAACGTCCTGACTTTC. The full variable domain, in which reference TRBV2 and TRBJ2-6 provide the parts outside the CDR3, is EPEVTQTPSHQVTQMGQEVILRCVPISNHLYFYWYRQILGQKVEFLVSFYNNEISEKSEIFDDQFSVERPDGSNFTLKIRSTKLEDSAMYFCAWDPESFQSGANVLTFGAGSRLTVL.

The V call is TRBV2, the J call TRBJ2-3, with TRBD1 matching 8 bases. The germline CDR1 and CDR2 sequences are SNHLY and FYNNEI. The CDR3 covers 15 residues. The junction had 7 bases not matched to a gene; V was cut back by 5 bases and J by 3 bases. The CDR3 sequence: CASSKGQGATDTQYF. As DNA, the CDR3 is TGTGCCAGCAGTAAGGGGCAGGGGGCTACAGATACGCAGTATTTT.

Note on this clonotype: A much bigger clone sits one base away, suggesting this may be a read error. The genes are TRBV7-8 and TRBJ2-1, with TRBD2 matching over 14 bases. The germline CDR1 and CDR2 sequences are SGHVS and FQNEAQ. Trimming took 7 bases from V and 9 from J; bases not matched to a gene: 11. CDR3 size: 16 residues. CDR3 DNA: TGTGCCAGCAACTCCAGACTAGCGGGGGGGCTTGGTGAGCAGTTCTTC. Translated: CASNSRLAGGLGEQFF.

The CDR3 sequence: CASSGLGFNEQFF. CDR3 bases: TGTGCCAGCAGTGGCCTGGGATTCAATGAGCAGTTCTTC. J is TRBJ2-1 and V is TRBV2; D uncertain. Looked up from germline, CDR1 is SNHLY and CDR2 is FYNNEI. CDR3 length: 13 residues. Trimming pared 4 bases from V and 6 bases from J, leaving 10 bases between.

This clonotype was recorded at least ten times. The J gene is TRBJ2-1, the V gene TRBV7-2; 11 nucleotides match TRBD2. The J segment lost 10 bases and the V segment lost 7 bases, leaving 12 bases of the junction unmatched. CDR1 is SGHTA and CDR2 is FQGNSA in the germline V gene. This CDR3 is 15 amino acids long. CDR3 protein: CASTRLAGGLSEQFF. As DNA, the CDR3 is TGTGCCAGCACCCGTTTAGCGGGGGGGCTCTCCGAGCAGTTCTTC.

About this clonotype: A junction boundary mismatches the germline segment, possibly from a read error. This chain links TRBV9 with TRBJ2-4, with no clear D. The J call may not be correct, given that the DNA end is closer to TRBJ2-5. CDR3 size: 14 residues. CDR1 and CDR2 (germline): SGDLS, YYNGEE. The CDR3 nucleotides read TGTACCAGCAATCCCGGCACAAACCGAGAGACCCAGTACTTC. It translates to CTSNPGTNRETQYF.

There are many counts of this clonotype. The rearrangement joins TRBV20-1 to TRBJ1-5, with 8 bases fitting TRBD1. The germline V gene has CDR1 DFQATT and CDR2 SNEGSKA (reference sequence). Losses at the gene ends were 3 bases for V and 7 bases for J; bases not matched to a gene: 11. The CDR3 sequence is 15 residues long. CDR3 nucleotide sequence: TGCAGTGCTAGTGTTAACGGACAGGGTGGACAGCCCCAGCATTTT. Its protein is CSASVNGQGGQPQHF.

CDR3 DNA: TGTGCCAGCAGCCCCTATGGTGGCTACACCTTC. The encoded protein is CASSPYGGYTF. The chain combines TRBV7-9 with TRBJ1-2, with D unclear. The V gene lost 5 bases and the J gene lost 7 bases, with 8 bases spanning the gap. Germline V CDR1 and CDR2: SEHNR, FQNEAQ (reference sequence). The CDR3 totals 11 residues.

A word on this clonotype: It may be a read error: a sequence one base away is much more abundant. The chain couples TRBV15 to TRBJ2-1, with D perhaps matching TRBD2 (6 bases). Germline CDR1 and CDR2: LNHNV and YYDKDF (reference sequence). CDR3 size: 15 residues. DNA of the CDR3: TGTGCCGCCAGCAGACGGGGGAGCTCCTACAATGAGCAGTTCTTC. The encoded protein is CAASRRGSSYNEQFF.

This clonotype was counted ten times or more. V and J are TRBV27 and TRBJ2-4; possibly TRBD1 or TRBD2 for D (5 bases each). Trimming removed 4 bases from V and 2 bases from J, with 15 bases in between. The CDR3 consists of 16 residues. Germline V gene lookup returns CDR1 MNHEY and CDR2 SMNVEV (reference sequence). The CDR3 loop is CASSSGPAGTKNIQYF. CDR3 nucleotide sequence: TGTGCCAGCAGTTCGGGACCAGCCGGCACCAAAAACATTCAGTACTTC.

This clonotype was counted ten times or more. The genes are TRBV7-2 and TRBJ2-3; D is unclear. With 5 bases removed from V and 2 bases from J, the gap between germline ends came to 8 bases. The V gene's germline CDR1 is SGHTA and CDR2 FQGNSA. The CDR3 runs to 13 residues. The CDR3 region is CASSPSITDTQYF. CDR3 nucleotide sequence: TGTGCCAGCAGCCCCTCCATCACAGATACGCAGTATTTT.

This clonotype was seen a handful of times. This chain uses TRBV6-6 with TRBJ2-2; D may be TRBD2 (7 bases). The germline V gene has CDR1 MNHNY and CDR2 SVGAGI (reference sequence). CDR3 size: 14 residues. Trimming removed 2 bases at V and 7 bases at J, with 11 bases between. DNA for the CDR3: TGTGCCAGCAGTTACGGGGGGGCGGTCGGGGAGCTGTTTTTT. This codes for CASSYGGAVGELFF.

This clonotype has at least ten counts. The chain employs TRBV6-5 and TRBJ1-5; TRBD1 is a possible D gene (6 bases). This CDR3 region has 14 residues. Germline assignment: CDR1 MNHEY and CDR2 SVGAGI. Trimming shortened V by 6 bases and J by 5 bases, and 14 bases separated the two germline ends. Written as DNA, the CDR3 is TGTGCCAGCAGAACAACACAGGGTGATCAGCCCCAGCATTTT. Protein: CASRTTQGDQPQHF.

This clonotype was seen once. This CDR3 reads CASSLRAQSTDTQYF. For the CDR3, the DNA is TGTGCCAGCAGCTTAAGGGCTCAAAGCACAGATACGCAGTATTTT. The chain has TRBV7-2 and TRBJ2-3, with D unclear. This CDR3 is built from 15 residues. CDR1 and CDR2 from the germline V gene are SGHTA and FQGNSA. V was shortened by 2 bases and J by 0 bases, with 9 bases between the two germline ends.

There are many counts of this clonotype. The gene calls are TRBV7-2 and TRBJ2-7; TRBD2 agrees at 8 bases. The CDR3 sequence is 15 residues long. With V trimmed by 4 bases and J by 4 bases, 9 bases remained unmatched. Germline V gene sequence: CDR1 SGHTA, CDR2 FQGNSA. The CDR3 DNA reads TGTGCCAGCAGCTCGTCTACGGGGGGGATTTACGAGCAGTACTTC. Amino acids: CASSSSTGGIYEQYF. Supplemented by reference TRBV7-2 and TRBJ2-7, the full variable domain reads GAGVSQSPSNKVTEKGKDVELRCDPISGHTALYWYRQSLGQGLEFLIYFQGNSAPDKSGLPSDRFSAERTGGSVSTLTIQRTQQEDSAVYLCASSSSTGGIYEQYFGPGTRLTVT.

This clonotype was found many times. The V and J genes are TRBV12-3 or TRBV12-4 and TRBJ1-6, with a tentative D call TRBD1 (5 bases). V lost 6 bases, J lost 5 bases, and 14 bases lay in between. The CDR3 has 15 amino acids. Here the CDR3 reads CASRTSTVNNSPLHF. The CDR3 nucleotides are TGTGCCAGCAGAACGTCGACAGTCAATAATTCACCCCTCCACTTT.

The chain recombines TRBV10-3 with TRBJ1-5; D is uncertain. The CDR3 sequence is 13 residues long. The germline V gene encodes CDR1 ENHRY and CDR2 SYGVKD. Trimming removed 4 bases from V and 1 base from J, with 5 bases in between. The CDR3 bases are TGTGCCATCAGTGCGGAGAGCAATCAGCCCCAGCATTTT. Protein sequence: CAISAESNQPQHF.

The chain employs TRBV5-1 and TRBJ2-6; no clear D. Germline CDR1 SGHRS, CDR2 YFSETQ. This CDR3 comprises 15 residues. The V end lost 2 bases, the J end lost 4 bases, and 10 bases lay between the germline ends. Here the CDR3 reads CASSLRWAGANVLTF. CDR3 coding DNA: TGCGCCAGCAGCTTAAGATGGGCCGGGGCCAACGTCCTGACTTTC.

This chain connects TRBV15 to TRBJ1-4; D not resolved. This CDR3 spans 15 amino acids. The germline gives CDR1 LNHNV, CDR2 YYDKDF (reference sequence). With 3 bases removed from V and 8 bases from J, the gap between germline ends came to 16 bases. The CDR3 sequence: CATSRAGPLREKLFF. The CDR3, as DNA: TGTGCCACCAGCAGGGCCGGGCCCCTAAGGGAAAAACTGTTTTTT.

The rearrangement uses TRBV7-2 and TRBJ2-2; a possible D gene is TRBD2 (5 bases). This CDR3 has 18 residues. Per the germline V gene, CDR1 is SGHTA and CDR2 is FQGNSA. Trimming stripped 0 bases from V and 3 bases from J, with 17 bases between. The CDR3 sequence is CASSLARREGLYTGELFF. CDR3 coding DNA: TGTGCCAGCAGCTTAGCCCGTAGAGAGGGTCTTTACACCGGGGAGCTGTTTTTT. Using reference TRBV7-2 and TRBJ2-2 for the parts outside the CDR3, the full variable domain is GAGVSQSPSNKVTEKGKDVELRCDPISGHTALYWYRQSLGQGLEFLIYFQGNSAPDKSGLPSDRFSAERTGGSVSTLTIQRTQQEDSAVYLCASSLARREGLYTGELFFGEGSRLTVL.